One sample yielded the 5 T cell receptor beta chains listed below, sequenced in a study of cytomegalovirus exposure and HLA in healthy donors listed by TCRdb under 2017. The library was generated by the immunoSEQ multiplex PCR assay. For the multiplex PCR, a mixture combining 60 forward primers for TCR Vbeta segments and 13 reverse primers for TCR Jbeta segments was used. Entries here come from immuneACCESS through TCRdb and include only in-frame sequences with V and J called. Some clones fail to appear in such tables; in the studies checked, an unresolved V gene covers under half of the shortfall, and the cause of the remainder is unknown. The sample contains about 180,000 clones, around three quarters of them found a single time. The ten largest make up under 2% of the sample. Source material: PBMCs. The receptors were gathered from a woman under 40 in good health and CMV-seronegative.

This clone has a handful of counts. The chain combines TRBV30 with TRBJ1-6, with D maybe TRBD1 (5 bases). Germline V lookup: CDR1 GTSNPN, CDR2 SVGIG (reference sequence). This CDR3 contains 16 residues. V was pared by 0 bases and J by 8 bases, with 17 bases between. CDR3 loop: CAWSVPQGGEDSPLHF. CDR3 nucleotide sequence: TGTGCCTGGAGTGTCCCCCAGGGAGGAGAGGATTCACCCCTCCACTTT.

In its sample, this clone was seen a few times. The gene calls are TRBV9 and TRBJ2-7, with 9 bases matching TRBD1. The junction had 8 bases not matched to a gene; V was cut back by 4 bases and J by 0 bases. The CDR3 consists of 16 residues. Per the germline V gene, CDR1 is SGDLS and CDR2 is YYNGEE. The CDR3 DNA reads TGTGCCAGCAGCACCGGACAGGGGTACCTCTCCTACGAGCAGTACTTC. This codes for CASSTGQGYLSYEQYF. Drawing the rest from reference TRBV9 and TRBJ2-7, the complete variable domain is DSGVTQTPKHLITATGQRVTLRCSPRSGDLSVYWYQQSLDQGLQFLIQYYNGEERAKGNILERFSAQQFPDLHSELNLSSLELGDSALYFCASSTGQGYLSYEQYFGPGTRLTVT.

This clone was seen a few times. The chain uses TRBV7-3 and TRBJ1-1, with a possible D match to TRBD1 (5 bases). This CDR3 is 13 amino acids long. Germline values: CDR1 SGHTA, CDR2 FQGTGA. V was pared by 4 bases and J by 8 bases, with 14 bases between. CDR3 DNA sequence: TGTGCCAGCAGCTGGGGCCCGGGGGGAGAAGCTTTCTTT. This translates into CASSWGPGGEAFF.

This clone was detected only once. The chain couples TRBV10-3 to TRBJ1-4; 9 nucleotides agree with TRBD1. Germline loops: CDR1 ENHRY, CDR2 SYGVKD. The J segment lost 6 bases and the V segment lost 4 bases, leaving 0 bases of the junction unmatched. The CDR3 loop spans 13 amino acids. CDR3 sequence: CAISGTGDEKLFF. DNA of the CDR3: TGTGCCATCAGTGGGACAGGGGATGAAAAACTGTTTTTT.

This clone was picked up a small number of times. The chain recombines TRBV9 with TRBJ2-5; 10 bases are shared with TRBD2. The junction had 5 bases not matched to a gene; V was cut back by 2 bases and J by 1 base. CDR1 is SGDLS, CDR2 YYNGEE, per germline. CDR3 length equals 16 residues. The CDR3 reads CASSVRLAGGQETQYF. Written as DNA, the CDR3 is TGTGCCAGCAGCGTTCGGTTAGCGGGGGGCCAAGAGACCCAGTACTTC.